A single sample is the source of the 8 T cell receptor beta chains below, sequenced in a study of cytotoxic CD8 clonotypes in ibrutinib-treated CLL. Profiled with immunoSEQ multiplex PCR; TCRdb holds only in-frame clones, not every one. The repertoire holds roughly 160,000 clones, approximately 80% seen once, with over 4.5% in the top ten. Sample: PBMCs, taken after 24 months of ibrutinib treatment. The origin of the receptors is a human donor with chronic lymphocytic leukemia.

This sequence joins TRBV6-6 and TRBJ2-5, with D possibly called TRBD1 or TRBD2 (6 bases each). The germline V gene encodes CDR1 MNHNY and CDR2 SVGAGI (reference sequence). This CDR3 spans 15 amino acids. V lost 2 bases, J lost 4 bases, and 14 bases lay in between. The CDR3 DNA reads TGTGCCAGCAGTTACGGTCCGGGGGCACGAGAGACCCAGTACTTC. It encodes CASSYGPGARETQYF.

V is TRBV27 and J is TRBJ2-7; D may be TRBD1 or TRBD2 (5 bases each). Germline V gene lookup returns CDR1 MNHEY and CDR2 SMNVEV (reference sequence). Trimming removed 1 base at V and 6 bases at J, with 10 bases between. The CDR3 consists of 13 residues. Written as DNA, the CDR3 is TGTGCCAGCAGTTTATACCTGGGACGCGAGCAGTACTTC. Its protein product is CASSLYLGREQYF.

The chain is built from TRBV28 and TRBJ2-7; D is possibly TRBD2 (6 bases). V was clipped by 1 base and J by 4 bases, with 11 bases between them. The germline V gene has CDR1 MDHEN and CDR2 SYDVKM. The CDR3 covers 14 residues. Here the CDR3 reads CASSLLAENYEQYF. The DNA for the CDR3 is TGTGCCAGCAGTTTATTAGCGGAGAATTACGAGCAGTACTTC.

This clone was recorded once. The gene calls are TRBV7-2 and TRBJ2-3; no reliable D call. V shed 5 bases and J shed 6 bases, with 15 bases lying between them. The CDR3 has 14 residues. Per the germline V gene, CDR1 is SGHTA and CDR2 is FQGNSA. CDR3 sequence: CASSATEASDTQYF. CDR3 bases: TGTGCCAGCAGCGCCACAGAGGCCTCCGATACGCAGTATTTT.

The chain links TRBV7-3 to TRBJ2-1, with D tentatively TRBD1 (5 bases). Trimming stripped 8 bases from V and 8 bases from J, with 16 bases between. Germline lookup yields CDR1 SGHTA and CDR2 FQGTGA. The length of the CDR3 is 13 residues. CDR3 sequence (DNA): TGTGCCAGCGGTTTGCTTCAGGGATATGAGCAGTTCTTC. It specifies CASGLLQGYEQFF. Based on the CDR3 plus reference TRBV7-3 and TRBJ2-1, the full variable domain is GAGVSQTPSNKVTEKGKYVELRCDPISGHTALYWYRQSLGQGPEFLIYFQGTGAADDSGLPNDRFFAVRPEGSVSTLKIQRTERGDSAVYLCASGLLQGYEQFFGPGTRLTVL.

V gene TRBV30 combines with J gene TRBJ2-5, with 8 bases that match TRBD1. With 2 bases clipped from V and 5 bases from J, the junction kept 7 bases outside the gene matches. The CDR3 runs 14 residues. The germline gives CDR1 GTSNPN, CDR2 SVGIG (reference sequence). The CDR3 nucleotides are TGTGCCTGGAGTCCGCCGACAGGGGCCGAGACCCAGTACTTC. It translates to CAWSPPTGAETQYF. Combining the CDR3 with reference TRBV30 and TRBJ2-5 gives the whole variable domain SQTIHQWPATLVQPVGSPLSLECTVEGTSNPNLYWYRQAAGRGLQLLFYSVGIGQISSEVPQNLSASRPQDRQFILSSKKLLLSDSGFYLCAWSPPTGAETQYFGPGTRLLVL.

The rearrangement links TRBV9 to TRBJ1-5; possible D gene TRBD1, 5 bases. From germline, CDR1 is SGDLS and CDR2 YYNGEE. This CDR3 contains 19 residues. Trimming removed 3 bases from V and 1 base from J, with 23 bases in between. The CDR3, as DNA: TGTGCCAGCAGCGGAGCCCTGAGGGAGGGGCGATGGAGCAATCAGCCCCAGCATTTT. This sequence encodes CASSGALREGRWSNQPQHF.

V usage is TRBV5-6 and J usage is TRBJ2-5; TRBD1 matches 10 bases. The CDR3 totals 14 residues. V shed 0 bases, J shed 4 bases, and the junction held 0 bases outside the gene matches. From germline, CDR1 is SGHDT and CDR2 YYEEEE. In DNA form, the CDR3 reads TGTGCCAGCAGCTTGGGGGACAGGGGAGAGACCCAGTACTTC. It encodes CASSLGDRGETQYF.